This entry describes one T cell receptor (beta chain). This specimen belongs to a study of blood T cell repertoires in COVID-19. Original handling: Reference gene primer amplification yielded estimated nucleated cell counts. Sequencing was performed with immunoSEQ multiplex PCR; in TCRdb, only in-frame clones are kept and a portion is missing. The V and J calls and clone size were taken over from that table, and D and trimming were inferred from the DNA. The sample has 300,000 or so clones; 80% to 90% are singletons. CDR1 is SGHTA and CDR2 is FQGNSA in the germline V gene. Trimming took off 5 bases at V and 1 base at J, with 11 bases between the two ends. This CDR3 comprises 14 residues.

The V and J genes are TRBV7-2 and TRBJ1-1, with D possibly TRBD1 on 6 matching bases. The sequenced sample consisted of peripheral blood. The receptor was derived from a woman in her thirties or forties with acute or convalescent COVID-19. For the CDR3, the DNA is TGTGCCAGCAGCCCCCAGACAGGGAACACTGAAGCTTTCTTT. This gives the protein CASSPQTGNTEAFF.